This is a list of T cell receptor beta chains from one sample in a study of PD-1 blockade in classical Hodgkin lymphoma. Only in-frame clones appear in the TCRdb table, and some are missing; sequencing was by immunoSEQ multiplex PCR. The top ten clones hold around 0.6% of a sample with roughly 29,000 clones, roughly 80% of them seen once. The sequencing used CD4+ T cells from blood, collected before the fourth cycle of nivolumab. The origin of the receptors is a human donor with classical Hodgkin lymphoma. Both conserved end residues are part of each CDR3. The D gene is left open where the match is weak. For some rows the clone size is stated as once, few or many, or as a class when expanded; others skip it.

size: once; V: TRBV27; J: TRBJ1-1; length: 13; D: TRBD1; DNA: TGTGCCAGCAGGGGCAGGGGGGTCACTGAAGCTTTCTTT; CDR3: CASRGRGVTEAFF
size: -; V: TRBV2; J: TRBJ2-7; length: 12; D: TRBD2; DNA: TGTGCCAGCGGGGGGGACTTCTACGAGCAGTACTTC; CDR3: CASGGDFYEQYF
size: -; V: TRBV7-9; J: TRBJ2-2; length: 14; D: -; DNA: TGTGCCAGCAGCTTGGGGTCAATGACCGGGGAGCTGTTTTTT; CDR3: CASSLGSMTGELFF
size: few; V: TRBV6-1; J: TRBJ1-5; length: 12; D: -; DNA: TGTGCCAGCGGAAACAACAATCAGCCCCAGCATTTT; CDR3: CASGNNNQPQHF
size: once; V: TRBV27; J: TRBJ2-5; length: 12; D: -; DNA: TGTGCCAGCAGTTCCTCCCAAGAGACCCAGTACTTC; CDR3: CASSSSQETQYF
size: -; V: TRBV5-1; J: TRBJ2-2; length: 15; D: -; DNA: TGCGCCAGCAGCCCCAACAGGGATAACACCGGGGAGCTGTTTTTT; CDR3: CASSPNRDNTGELFF
size: few; V: TRBV5-4; J: TRBJ1-1; length: 13; D: -; DNA: TGTGCCAGCAGCTTGGGGGGGACCACTGAAGCTTTCTTT; CDR3: CASSLGGTTEAFF
size: -; V: TRBV5-1; J: TRBJ2-7; length: 14; D: TRBD1; DNA: TGCGCCAGCAGCTTGGGTACAGGGGGAGACGAGCAGTACTTC; CDR3: CASSLGTGGDEQYF
size: -; V: TRBV4-3; J: TRBJ2-3; length: 14; D: -; DNA: TGCGCCAGCAGCCAAGAAAGCGGGTGGGATACGCAGTATTTT; CDR3: CASSQESGWDTQYF
size: few; V: TRBV7-9; J: TRBJ1-2; length: 14; D: TRBD1; DNA: TGTGCCAGCAGCTCGACAGGGGAAGGATATGGCTACACCTTC; CDR3: CASSSTGEGYGYTF
size: -; V: TRBV19; J: TRBJ1-2; length: 14; D: -; DNA: TGTGCCAGTAGTATAGTCCAGAGATCCTATGGCTACACCTTC; CDR3: CASSIVQRSYGYTF
size: -; V: TRBV28; J: TRBJ2-5; length: 15; D: -; DNA: TGTGCCAGCAGCCCGGGACAGACTAGTTGGGAGACCCAGTACTTC; CDR3: CASSPGQTSWETQYF
size: -; V: TRBV20-1; J: TRBJ2-7; length: 11; D: -; DNA: TGCAGTGCTAGCGGGGGAAGCGAGCAGTACTTC; CDR3: CSASGGSEQYF
size: few; V: TRBV19; J: TRBJ2-3; length: 16; D: TRBD2; DNA: TGTGCCAGTAGTGTCCTAGCGGGAGGTGGGGCAGATACGCAGTATTTT; CDR3: CASSVLAGGGADTQYF
size: -; V: TRBV2; J: TRBJ2-7; length: 14; D: TRBD2; DNA: TGTGCCAGCGTTTGGGCTAGCGGGCCCTACGAGCAGTACTTC; CDR3: CASVWASGPYEQYF
size: -; V: TRBV7-9; J: TRBJ2-7; length: 13; D: -; DNA: TGTGCCAGCAGCTCGGGACTCCACTACGAGCAGTACTTC; CDR3: CASSSGLHYEQYF
size: -; V: TRBV2; J: TRBJ2-3; length: 16; D: -; DNA: TGTGCCAGCAATTCTCAAGGGGGGGTTAGCACAGATACGCAGTATTTT; CDR3: CASNSQGGVSTDTQYF
size: -; V: TRBV7-2; J: TRBJ1-2; length: 15; D: -; DNA: TGTGCCAGCAGCTTAGCGATGGGGAGAAAGGGCGGCTACACCTTC; CDR3: CASSLAMGRKGGYTF
size: -; V: TRBV27; J: TRBJ2-7; length: 13; D: TRBD2; DNA: TGTGCCAGCAGGTCTAGCGGACAATACGAGCAGTACTTC; CDR3: CASRSSGQYEQYF
size: -; V: TRBV19; J: TRBJ2-3; length: 16; D: TRBD2; DNA: TGTGCCAGTACCCCACCTAGCGGGTGGGGCACAGATACGCAGTATTTT; CDR3: CASTPPSGWGTDTQYF
size: -; V: TRBV19; J: TRBJ2-5; length: 14; D: TRBD2; DNA: TGTGCCAGTGCGACTAGCGGGAGTGAAGAGACCCAGTACTTC; CDR3: CASATSGSEETQYF
size: few; V: TRBV2; J: TRBJ1-1; length: 14; D: -; DNA: TGTGCCAGCAGTGAAGGGCCAACGAACACTGAAGCTTTCTTT; CDR3: CASSEGPTNTEAFF
size: -; V: TRBV5-8; J: TRBJ2-7; length: 11; D: -; DNA: TGTGCCAGCAAGGAAAGCTACGAGCAGTACTTC; CDR3: CASKESYEQYF
size: -; V: TRBV2; J: TRBJ2-2; length: 14; D: -; DNA: TGTGCCAGCAGTGAGGACAGGAACACCGGGGAGCTGTTTTTT; CDR3: CASSEDRNTGELFF
size: -; V: TRBV7-9; J: TRBJ1-2; length: 12; D: -; DNA: TGTGCCAGCAGCGACGTGAAGGATGGCTACACCTTC; CDR3: CASSDVKDGYTF
size: -; V: TRBV7-2; J: TRBJ2-7; length: 15; D: TRBD1; DNA: TGTGCCAGCAGCCCGGACAGGGAAAGCTCCTACGAGCAGTACTTC; CDR3: CASSPDRESSYEQYF
size: -; V: TRBV6-5; J: TRBJ2-7; length: 15; D: -; DNA: TGTGCCAGCAGTTACTCGGGAGTAGGGCCATACGAGCAGTACTTC; CDR3: CASSYSGVGPYEQYF
size: -; V: TRBV2; J: TRBJ1-6; length: 16; D: -; DNA: TGTGCCAGCAGTTTAAACGGAGCGTCGGCTAATTCACCCCTCCACTTT; CDR3: CASSLNGASANSPLHF
size: -; V: TRBV18; J: TRBJ2-1; length: 13; D: TRBD2; DNA: TGTGCCAGCCAAGCGGGGGGGCAAAATGAGCAGTTCTTC; CDR3: CASQAGGQNEQFF
size: few; V: TRBV2; J: TRBJ2-7; length: 14; D: -; DNA: TGTGCCAGCAGTGTGGGATTCGGGCTTTACGAGCAGTACTTC; CDR3: CASSVGFGLYEQYF
size: -; V: TRBV19; J: TRBJ1-1; length: 15; D: -; DNA: TGTGCCAGTAGTAAGAGAGGGGAGATGAACACTGAAGCTTTCTTT; CDR3: CASSKRGEMNTEAFF
size: -; V: TRBV7-9; J: TRBJ1-1; length: 12; D: -; DNA: TGTGCCAGCAGCTTCTTAGGGGGGGAAGCTTTCTTT; CDR3: CASSFLGGEAFF
size: -; V: TRBV10-3; J: TRBJ2-5; length: 15; D: TRBD2; DNA: TGTGCCATCAGTGGACTAGCGGGTCTCCAAGAGACCCAGTACTTC; CDR3: CAISGLAGLQETQYF
size: -; V: TRBV6-5; J: TRBJ2-1; length: 15; D: TRBD1; DNA: TGTGCCAGCAGCCCTCTCGCGACAGGGAACAATGAGCAGTTCTTC; CDR3: CASSPLATGNNEQFF
size: once; V: TRBV28; J: TRBJ1-2; length: 16; D: TRBD1; DNA: TGTGCCAGCAGTTTATTATCCCCGACAGGGGGGACTGGCTACACCTTC; CDR3: CASSLLSPTGGTGYTF
size: -; V: TRBV19; J: TRBJ1-2; length: 14; D: TRBD1; DNA: TGTGCCAGTGGGACGGGACAGGGGATAGATGGCTACACCTTC; CDR3: CASGTGQGIDGYTF
size: -; V: TRBV27; J: TRBJ1-2; length: 13; D: -; DNA: TGTGCCAGCAGTCAGACTACAGGGAGAGGCTACACCTTC; CDR3: CASSQTTGRGYTF
size: -; V: TRBV7-9; J: TRBJ2-2; length: 10; D: -; DNA: TGTGCCAGCAGCAGGTGGGAGCTGTTTTTT; CDR3: CASSRWELFF
size: few; V: TRBV7-9; J: TRBJ1-5; length: 12; D: -; DNA: TGTGCCAGCTGCAACGGGCATCAGCCCCAGCATTTT; CDR3: CASCNGHQPQHF
size: -; V: TRBV6-5; J: TRBJ1-5; length: 16; D: -; DNA: TGTGCCAGCAGTTCGGGGGGACACGGTGGGAATCAGCCCCAGCATTTT; CDR3: CASSSGGHGGNQPQHF
size: -; V: TRBV7-2; J: TRBJ2-7; length: 16; D: TRBD2; DNA: TGTGCCAGCAGCTTAGGGGCACTAGCGGGAGGCTACGAGCAGTACTTC; CDR3: CASSLGALAGGYEQYF
size: -; V: TRBV6-5; J: TRBJ2-7; length: 15; D: TRBD2; DNA: TGTGCCAGCAGTTACTCGGGACTAGCGGGAATGGAGCAGTACTTC; CDR3: CASSYSGLAGMEQYF
size: -; V: TRBV19; J: TRBJ1-2; length: 13; D: -; DNA: TGTGCCAGTGGACGGACGGTGGAATATGGCTACACCTTC; CDR3: CASGRTVEYGYTF
size: once; V: TRBV7-2; J: TRBJ2-7; length: 13; D: -; DNA: TGTGCCAGCAGCTTAGGACTAGAGACTATCAGGTACTTC; CDR3: CASSLGLETIRYF
size: -; V: TRBV10-3; J: TRBJ2-5; length: 13; D: -; DNA: TGTGCCTCTGGAGGGCAGAGCCAAGAGACCCAGTACTTC; CDR3: CASGGQSQETQYF